Listed below are T cell receptor beta chains from one sample, sequenced in a study of CD8+ T cells in alopecia areata. Measured with immunoSEQ multiplex PCR; TCRdb has only the in-frame clones, and not every one. The top ten hold 5% to 7% of the sample, which has 150,000 or so clones, roughly 62% seen once. Specimen: CD4+ T cells sorted from blood, collected at week 0. These receptors all stem from a human donor with alopecia areata. Both conserved end residues are part of each CDR3. A D gene is named only where the DNA matches it firmly. The size entry is marked missing in some rows and otherwise reads once, few, many or a size class.

d_gene: .
v_gene: TRBV7-2
j_gene: TRBJ1-1
abundance: .
CDR3aa: CASSLLPGNTEAFF
CDR3nt: TGTGCCAGCAGCTTATTACCAGGGAACACTGAAGCTTTCTTT

d_gene: .
v_gene: TRBV29-1
j_gene: TRBJ1-5
abundance: .
CDR3aa: CSVWGAGYSNQPQHF
CDR3nt: TGCAGCGTTTGGGGGGCCGGGTATAGCAATCAGCCCCAGCATTTT

d_gene: .
v_gene: TRBV29-1
j_gene: TRBJ1-2
abundance: few
CDR3aa: CSVEELGPGNGYTF
CDR3nt: TGCAGCGTTGAAGAATTGGGACCCGGGAATGGCTACACCTTC

d_gene: TRBD2
v_gene: TRBV4-1
j_gene: TRBJ2-3
abundance: .
CDR3aa: CASSQSGQRGLPDTQYF
CDR3nt: TGCGCCAGCAGCCAGAGTGGCCAGCGGGGGCTCCCAGATACGCAGTATTTT

d_gene: .
v_gene: TRBV30
j_gene: TRBJ1-5
abundance: .
CDR3aa: CAWSGQYNQPQHF
CDR3nt: TGTGCCTGGAGCGGACAGTACAATCAGCCCCAGCATTTT

d_gene: .
v_gene: TRBV7-2
j_gene: TRBJ2-7
abundance: few
CDR3aa: CASRPGGHGGQEQYF
CDR3nt: TGTGCCAGCAGGCCAGGAGGTCATGGGGGGCAAGAGCAGTACTTC

d_gene: .
v_gene: TRBV7-2
j_gene: TRBJ2-1
abundance: .
CDR3aa: CASSLSGGQYNEQFF
CDR3nt: TGTGCCAGCAGCTTATCGGGGGGACAATACAATGAGCAGTTCTTC

d_gene: .
v_gene: TRBV30
j_gene: TRBJ1-1
abundance: .
CDR3aa: CACSSGVGAFF
CDR3nt: TGTGCCTGTTCTTCCGGGGTGGGTGCTTTCTTT

d_gene: TRBD2
v_gene: TRBV29-1
j_gene: TRBJ2-7
abundance: few
CDR3aa: CSVARLAGGYEQYF
CDR3nt: TGCAGCGTTGCTAGACTAGCGGGGGGTTACGAGCAGTACTTC

d_gene: TRBD1
v_gene: TRBV7-6
j_gene: TRBJ1-2
abundance: .
CDR3aa: CASRRGQYGYTF
CDR3nt: TGTGCCAGCCGAAGGGGGCAGTATGGCTACACCTTC

d_gene: .
v_gene: TRBV5-6
j_gene: TRBJ2-7
abundance: .
CDR3aa: CASSLVDRLSYEQYF
CDR3nt: TGTGCCAGCAGCTTGGTTGACAGACTCTCCTACGAGCAGTACTTC

d_gene: .
v_gene: TRBV25-1
j_gene: TRBJ2-3
abundance: .
CDR3aa: CASSGFLTDTQYF
CDR3nt: TGTGCCAGCAGTGGGTTTTTGACAGATACGCAGTATTTT

d_gene: TRBD1
v_gene: TRBV5-1
j_gene: TRBJ1-2
abundance: .
CDR3aa: CASSLMQGDYGYTF
CDR3nt: TGCGCCAGCAGCCTCATGCAGGGGGACTATGGCTACACCTTC

d_gene: .
v_gene: TRBV25-1
j_gene: TRBJ2-3
abundance: .
CDR3aa: CASSATLEGADTQYF
CDR3nt: TGTGCCAGCAGTGCTACACTAGAGGGGGCAGATACGCAGTATTTT

d_gene: .
v_gene: TRBV6-5
j_gene: TRBJ2-7
abundance: .
CDR3aa: CASSYDGLTSYEQYF
CDR3nt: TGTGCCAGCAGTTACGATGGCCTAACATCCTACGAGCAGTACTTC

d_gene: .
v_gene: TRBV2
j_gene: TRBJ2-5
abundance: .
CDR3aa: CASSEEGTQYF
CDR3nt: TGTGCCAGCAGTGAGGAGGGAACCCAGTACTTC

d_gene: .
v_gene: TRBV5-4
j_gene: TRBJ2-2
abundance: few
CDR3aa: CASSHPTGRNTGELFF
CDR3nt: TGCGCCAGCAGCCATCCAACCGGGCGGAACACCGGGGAGCTGTTTTTT

d_gene: .
v_gene: TRBV5-1
j_gene: TRBJ1-5
abundance: .
CDR3aa: CASSLQGLQPQHF
CDR3nt: TGCGCCAGCAGCTTACAGGGTCTTCAGCCCCAGCATTTT

d_gene: .
v_gene: TRBV10-3
j_gene: TRBJ1-1
abundance: few
CDR3aa: CATSMDDGDTEAFF
CDR3nt: TGTGCCACCTCTATGGACGATGGGGACACTGAAGCTTTCTTT

d_gene: TRBD1
v_gene: TRBV5-1
j_gene: TRBJ2-1
abundance: .
CDR3aa: CASSLESGGAGGNEQFF
CDR3nt: TGCGCCAGCAGCTTGGAATCCGGTGGGGCAGGGGGCAATGAGCAGTTCTTC

d_gene: TRBD1
v_gene: TRBV29-1
j_gene: TRBJ2-5
abundance: .
CDR3aa: CSVEGQGGLLETQYF
CDR3nt: TGCAGCGTTGAAGGACAGGGGGGGCTCTTAGAGACCCAGTACTTC

d_gene: .
v_gene: TRBV7-2
j_gene: TRBJ1-5
abundance: few
CDR3aa: CASSLQTGSNQPQHF
CDR3nt: TGTGCCAGCAGCTTGCAAACAGGGAGTAATCAGCCCCAGCATTTT

d_gene: .
v_gene: TRBV4-2
j_gene: TRBJ2-3
abundance: .
CDR3aa: CASSQELNSDTQYF
CDR3nt: TGTGCCAGCAGCCAAGAGCTGAACTCGGATACGCAGTATTTT

d_gene: TRBD1
v_gene: TRBV6-5
j_gene: TRBJ2-7
abundance: few
CDR3aa: CASSYTLTGTYEQYF
CDR3nt: TGTGCCAGCAGTTACACCTTGACAGGGACCTACGAGCAGTACTTC

d_gene: TRBD1
v_gene: TRBV2
j_gene: TRBJ2-2
abundance: few
CDR3aa: CASNRGTVPGELFF
CDR3nt: TGTGCCAGCAACAGGGGCACAGTTCCCGGGGAGCTGTTTTTT

d_gene: TRBD1
v_gene: TRBV5-1
j_gene: TRBJ1-2
abundance: .
CDR3aa: CASSADRGINYGYTF
CDR3nt: TGCGCCAGCAGCGCGGACAGGGGGATTAACTATGGCTACACCTTC

d_gene: TRBD1
v_gene: TRBV15
j_gene: TRBJ1-2
abundance: few
CDR3aa: CATSRVLGQGGGYTF
CDR3nt: TGTGCCACCAGCAGAGTTCTGGGACAGGGCGGTGGCTACACCTTC

d_gene: TRBD1
v_gene: TRBV10-3
j_gene: TRBJ2-3
abundance: .
CDR3aa: CAIRKAGGLGDTQYF
CDR3nt: TGTGCCATCAGAAAGGCAGGGGGCTTGGGAGATACGCAGTATTTT

d_gene: .
v_gene: TRBV30
j_gene: TRBJ2-2
abundance: .
CDR3aa: CAWRETANTGELFF
CDR3nt: TGTGCCTGGAGGGAGACAGCCAACACCGGGGAGCTGTTTTTT

d_gene: .
v_gene: TRBV5-1
j_gene: TRBJ1-5
abundance: .
CDR3aa: CASSLTGNSNQPQHF
CDR3nt: TGCGCCAGCAGCTTGACAGGCAATAGCAATCAGCCCCAGCATTTT

d_gene: .
v_gene: TRBV4-3
j_gene: TRBJ2-6
abundance: .
CDR3aa: CASSQDLGSGANVLTF
CDR3nt: TGCGCCAGCAGCCAAGATTTGGGCTCTGGGGCCAACGTCCTGACTTTC

d_gene: TRBD1
v_gene: TRBV29-1
j_gene: TRBJ1-1
abundance: few
CDR3aa: CSAGQGNTEAFF
CDR3nt: TGCAGCGCAGGACAGGGGAACACTGAAGCTTTCTTT

d_gene: .
v_gene: TRBV4-3
j_gene: TRBJ2-1
abundance: .
CDR3aa: CASSQVPVNEQFF
CDR3nt: TGCGCCAGCAGCCAAGTTCCAGTCAATGAGCAGTTCTTC

d_gene: .
v_gene: TRBV10-3
j_gene: TRBJ2-7
abundance: .
CDR3aa: CAISGGTGTYEQYF
CDR3nt: TGTGCCATCAGTGGAGGGACGGGGACCTACGAGCAGTACTTC

d_gene: .
v_gene: TRBV4-3
j_gene: TRBJ2-5
abundance: .
CDR3aa: CASSRMGETQYF
CDR3nt: TGCGCCAGCAGCCGGATGGGGGAGACCCAGTACTTC

d_gene: .
v_gene: TRBV9
j_gene: TRBJ1-2
abundance: .
CDR3aa: CASSVGPFIDSPYGYTF
CDR3nt: TGTGCCAGCAGCGTAGGCCCCTTCATAGACAGCCCCTATGGCTACACCTTC

d_gene: TRBD1
v_gene: TRBV28
j_gene: TRBJ1-2
abundance: .
CDR3aa: CASRSRDRVYGYTF
CDR3nt: TGTGCCAGCAGAAGCCGGGACAGGGTATATGGCTACACCTTC

d_gene: .
v_gene: TRBV29-1
j_gene: TRBJ2-1
abundance: .
CDR3aa: CSVDPRGNEQFF
CDR3nt: TGCAGCGTTGATCCCAGGGGAAATGAGCAGTTCTTC

d_gene: TRBD2
v_gene: TRBV7-2
j_gene: TRBJ2-7
abundance: .
CDR3aa: CASSLESTSVYEQYF
CDR3nt: TGTGCCAGCAGCTTAGAAAGTACTAGCGTGTACGAGCAGTACTTC

d_gene: .
v_gene: TRBV7-2
j_gene: TRBJ1-2
abundance: few
CDR3aa: CASSLVAGNYGYTF
CDR3nt: TGTGCCAGCAGCTTAGTTGCAGGGAACTATGGCTACACCTTC

d_gene: .
v_gene: TRBV6-5
j_gene: TRBJ2-3
abundance: .
CDR3aa: CASSYRRTDTQYF
CDR3nt: TGTGCCAGCAGTTACCGCCGCACAGATACGCAGTATTTT

d_gene: .
v_gene: TRBV19
j_gene: TRBJ2-2
abundance: few
CDR3aa: CASIRKLNTGELFF
CDR3nt: TGTGCCAGTATAAGGAAACTAAACACCGGGGAGCTGTTTTTT

d_gene: .
v_gene: TRBV20-1
j_gene: TRBJ2-1
abundance: .
CDR3aa: CRVGTVNEQFF
CDR3nt: TGCAGAGTCGGGACTGTCAATGAGCAGTTCTTC

d_gene: TRBD1
v_gene: TRBV19
j_gene: TRBJ2-4
abundance: .
CDR3aa: CASSIRDSQVAKNIQYF
CDR3nt: TGTGCCAGTAGTATACGGGACAGCCAAGTAGCCAAAAACATTCAGTACTTC

d_gene: TRBD2
v_gene: TRBV7-8
j_gene: TRBJ2-3
abundance: .
CDR3aa: CASRRLVSGDSGDTQYF
CDR3nt: TGTGCCAGCAGGCGACTTGTTAGCGGGGATTCAGGAGATACGCAGTATTTT

d_gene: TRBD1
v_gene: TRBV14
j_gene: TRBJ1-1
abundance: few
CDR3aa: CASSQPGTVLMNTEAFF
CDR3nt: TGTGCCAGCAGCCAACCCGGGACAGTCCTCATGAACACTGAAGCTTTCTTT

d_gene: TRBD2
v_gene: TRBV19
j_gene: TRBJ2-3
abundance: few
CDR3aa: CASRAGGTDTQYF
CDR3nt: TGTGCCAGTAGAGCGGGGGGAACAGATACGCAGTATTTT

d_gene: .
v_gene: TRBV5-1
j_gene: TRBJ2-1
abundance: .
CDR3aa: CASSLEDINEQFF
CDR3nt: TGCGCCAGCAGCTTGGAGGACATCAATGAGCAGTTCTTC

d_gene: .
v_gene: TRBV5-1
j_gene: TRBJ2-5
abundance: .
CDR3aa: CASSLSGRIQETQYF
CDR3nt: TGCGCCAGCAGCTTGTCCGGGCGGATTCAAGAGACCCAGTACTTC

d_gene: .
v_gene: TRBV4-1
j_gene: TRBJ1-6
abundance: .
CDR3aa: CASSQAQNYNSPLHF
CDR3nt: TGCGCCAGCAGCCAAGCACAGAATTATAATTCACCCCTCCACTTT

d_gene: TRBD2
v_gene: TRBV29-1
j_gene: TRBJ2-5
abundance: few
CDR3aa: CSGSAGSGSETQYF
CDR3nt: TGCAGCGGGTCAGCGGGGTCGGGGTCAGAGACCCAGTACTTC

d_gene: .
v_gene: TRBV18
j_gene: TRBJ2-2
abundance: .
CDR3aa: CASSPLGLHANTGELFF
CDR3nt: TGTGCCAGCTCACCCCTGGGACTGCACGCGAACACCGGGGAGCTGTTTTTT

d_gene: .
v_gene: TRBV9
j_gene: TRBJ1-6
abundance: few
CDR3aa: CASSASQLGNSPLHF
CDR3nt: TGTGCCAGCAGCGCGTCACAGCTTGGGAATTCACCCCTCCACTTT

d_gene: .
v_gene: TRBV7-8
j_gene: TRBJ2-1
abundance: .
CDR3aa: CASSPPLQRKEQFF
CDR3nt: TGTGCCAGCAGCCCTCCACTCCAACGGAAGGAGCAGTTCTTC

d_gene: TRBD1
v_gene: TRBV5-1
j_gene: TRBJ2-3
abundance: .
CDR3aa: CASSPRDSGDTQYF
CDR3nt: TGCGCCAGCAGCCCCCGGGACAGCGGCGATACGCAGTATTTT

d_gene: .
v_gene: TRBV6-6
j_gene: TRBJ2-3
abundance: .
CDR3aa: CASSYSGGWDTQYF
CDR3nt: TGTGCCAGCAGTTACTCAGGCGGTTGGGATACGCAGTATTTT

d_gene: .
v_gene: TRBV6-5
j_gene: TRBJ1-4
abundance: .
CDR3aa: CASRRGQEKLFF
CDR3nt: TGTGCCAGCAGGCGGGGGCAGGAAAAACTGTTTTTT

d_gene: .
v_gene: TRBV5-1
j_gene: TRBJ2-6
abundance: .
CDR3aa: CASSLGAGANVLTF
CDR3nt: TGCGCCAGCAGCTTGGGTGCTGGGGCCAACGTCCTGACTTTC